These 30 T cell receptor beta chains were sequenced from one sample in a study of blood T cell repertoires in COVID-19. Clones were read by immunoSEQ multiplex PCR, and TCRdb kept only the in-frame ones, dropping some. The table has around 180,000 clones, 74% seen once; the top ten hold 3%. Material for sequencing was peripheral blood. The receptors were gathered from a woman aged 80 or over with acute or convalescent COVID-19.

V is TRBV6-5 and J is TRBJ1-5; maybe TRBD1 (5 bases). The CDR3 covers 16 residues. V was pared by 0 bases and J by 5 bases, with 14 bases between. CDR1 is MNHEY, CDR2 SVGAGI, per germline. The CDR3 sequence is CASSYSGRGSDQPQHF. CDR3 DNA sequence: TGTGCCAGCAGTTACTCGGGGAGGGGATCGGATCAGCCCCAGCATTTT.

The chain combines TRBV6-1 with TRBJ1-2; possibly TRBD1 for D (5 bases). The CDR3 is made up of 13 amino acids. Germline CDR1 MNHNS, CDR2 SASEGT. Trimming took 5 bases from V and 4 from J, leaving 11 bases between them. CDR3 residues: CASSQPGAYGYTF. CDR3 bases: TGTGCCAGCAGTCAGCCTGGGGCCTATGGCTACACCTTC.

V gene TRBV5-4 combines with J gene TRBJ2-3; 8 bases line up with TRBD1. Germline V CDR1 and CDR2: SGHNT, YYREEE (reference sequence). V trimming: 0 bases; J trimming: 2 bases; junction bases outside the gene matches: 2. The CDR3 is 15 amino acids. CDR3 nucleotides: TGTGCCAGCAGCTTGGGACAGGGGACCACAGATACGCAGTATTTT. It is translated as CASSLGQGTTDTQYF.

V usage is TRBV19 and J usage is TRBJ2-5; D is perhaps TRBD2 (7 bases). V lost 10 bases, J lost 4 bases, and 19 bases lay in between. The CDR3 spans 14 residues. Germline V lookup: CDR1 LNHDA, CDR2 SQIVND (reference sequence). The CDR3 DNA sequence: TGTGCCACCGGAATGGGGGCTAGCGGAGAGACCCAGTACTTC. Its translation is CATGMGASGETQYF.

This chain uses TRBV7-9 with TRBJ1-2, with TRBD1 as a possible D gene (5 bases). This CDR3 is built from 17 residues. V was cut by 1 base and J by 7 bases, with 22 bases left in between. CDR1 and CDR2 (germline): SEHNR, FQNEAQ (reference sequence). The CDR3 loop is CASSLVGLEVGEGGYTF. As DNA, the CDR3 is TGTGCCAGCAGCTTAGTGGGGCTGGAAGTTGGGGAAGGTGGCTACACCTTC.

This clone was observed a few times. V is TRBV5-4 and J is TRBJ1-6; D unresolved. Trimming took 6 bases from V and 13 from J, leaving 17 bases between them. Germline CDR1 reads SGHNT; CDR2 reads YYREEE (reference sequence). CDR3 size: 13 residues. In DNA form, the CDR3 reads TGTGCCAGCACAACAAATCAGAACCCCCCCCTCCACTTT. Its protein is CASTTNQNPPLHF. The full variable domain, its missing parts supplied by reference TRBV5-4 and TRBJ1-6, is ETGVTQSPTHLIKTRGQQVTLRCSSQSGHNTVSWYQQALGQGPQFIFQYYREEENGRGNFPPRFSGLQFPNYSSELNVNALELDDSALYLCASTTNQNPPLHFGNGTRLTVT.

V is TRBV27 and J is TRBJ2-2, with 12 bases matching TRBD2. Germline CDR1 reads MNHEY; CDR2 reads SMNVEV (reference sequence). CDR3 length: 19 residues. The J segment lost 1 base and the V segment lost 6 bases, leaving 12 bases of the junction unmatched. The CDR3 protein is CASRQRGLAGRMNTGELFF. The CDR3 DNA is TGTGCCAGCAGGCAAAGGGGACTAGCGGGCCGAATGAACACCGGGGAGCTGTTTTTT.

V usage is TRBV7-2 and J usage is TRBJ2-1; TRBD2 agrees at 7 bases. Germline-derived CDR1 and CDR2 are SGHTA and FQGNSA. Unmatched junction bases numbered 15, after V lost 8 bases and J lost 5 bases. CDR3 length: 16 residues. The CDR3 sequence is CASGPPTSDWNNEQFF. The DNA for the CDR3 is TGTGCCAGCGGTCCCCCAACTAGCGACTGGAACAATGAGCAGTTCTTC.

The chain couples TRBV27 to TRBJ1-2; TRBD1 matches at 11 bases. This CDR3 is 15 amino acids long. Germline-derived CDR1 and CDR2 are MNHEY and SMNVEV (reference sequence). Germline trimming cut 2 bases from V and 7 bases from J; bases unmatched to any gene: 6. Here the CDR3 reads CASSLRGTGGGGYTF. The CDR3 DNA sequence: TGTGCCAGCAGTTTAAGAGGGACAGGGGGAGGTGGCTACACCTTC.

This chain joins TRBV7-9 and TRBJ2-1; the D gene is possibly TRBD2 (5 bases). CDR1 and CDR2 (germline): SEHNR, FQNEAQ (reference sequence). V was trimmed by 5 bases and J by 2 bases, leaving 13 bases between them. The CDR3 totals 15 residues. CDR3: CASSPPGSTYNEQFF. CDR3 nucleotide sequence: TGTGCCAGCAGCCCCCCGGGGAGCACCTACAATGAGCAGTTCTTC.

The chain couples TRBV30 to TRBJ1-1; the D gene is possibly TRBD1 (6 bases). The CDR3 spans 13 residues. Germline values: CDR1 GTSNPN, CDR2 SVGIG (reference sequence). Trimming pared 2 bases from V and 4 bases from J, leaving 11 bases between. This CDR3 reads CAWSRGGLTEAFF. The CDR3 region has the DNA TGTGCCTGGAGTCGAGGGGGTCTCACTGAAGCTTTCTTT.

In its sample, this clone was seen a few times. The V call is TRBV5-1, the J call TRBJ2-3; TRBD2 matches at 10 bases. This CDR3 has 17 amino acids. Germline V CDR1 and CDR2: SGHRS, YFSETQ. Trimming cost V 4 bases and J 0 bases; bases outside gene matches: 8. The CDR3: CASSDVAGGQSTDTQYF. The CDR3 DNA sequence: TGCGCCAGCAGCGACGTAGCGGGAGGACAAAGCACAGATACGCAGTATTTT.

The genes are TRBV11-2 and TRBJ1-2; a weak D match, TRBD1 (6 bases). Germline assignment: CDR1 SGHAT and CDR2 FQNNGV. This CDR3 region has 14 residues. Trimming pared 5 bases from V and 7 bases from J, leaving 17 bases between. The CDR3 DNA reads as TGTGCCAGCAGCACAGGGACGGGGGGTTCTGGCTACACCTTC. This codes for CASSTGTGGSGYTF.

V is TRBV3-1 (or the pseudogene TRBV3-2) and J is TRBJ2-2; 12 bases are shared with TRBD2. The CDR3 totals 17 residues. Germline CDR1 LGHDT, CDR2 YNNKEL (reference sequence). V lost 0 bases to trimming and J lost 8 bases; unmatched junction nucleotides: 7. CDR3 protein: CASSQDQLAGGYGELFF. CDR3 bases: TGTGCCAGCAGCCAAGATCAGCTAGCGGGAGGGTATGGGGAGCTGTTTTTT.

V is TRBV25-1 and J is TRBJ1-1; TRBD1 is a possible D gene (5 bases). Trimming cost V 4 bases and J 8 bases, with 11 bases left between them. Germline CDR1 reads MGHDK; CDR2 reads SYGVNS. This CDR3 has 12 residues. The CDR3, as DNA: TGTGCCAGCAGTGGTTTGACAGCGGAAGCTTTCTTT. Residues: CASSGLTAEAFF.

The CDR3 DNA is TGCGCCAGCAGCTTCGGGACAGGGGATGGGCAGTACTTC. As protein: CASSFGTGDGQYF. The V call is TRBV4-3, the J call TRBJ2-7; 10 nucleotides match TRBD1. The germline V gene has CDR1 LGHNA and CDR2 YSLEER. J was trimmed by 9 bases and V by 5 bases; bases with no gene match: 7. The CDR3 sequence is 13 residues long.

The rearrangement joins TRBV6-1 to TRBJ1-3; 8 bases are a match to TRBD1. The CDR3 contains 18 residues. Germline assignment: CDR1 MNHNS and CDR2 SASEGT. The V segment lost 4 bases and the J segment 1 base; nucleotides outside the gene matches: 12. CDR3 protein: CASSAYLRTGTSGNTIYF. CDR3 nucleotides: TGTGCCAGCAGTGCCTATCTGAGGACAGGGACTTCTGGAAACACCATATATTTT.

This chain uses TRBV6-5 with TRBJ2-2, with TRBD2 as a possible D gene (6 bases). The V end was cut by 3 bases, the J end by 6 bases, with 14 bases between. Germline lookup yields CDR1 MNHEY and CDR2 SVGAGI. CDR3 length equals 15 residues. The CDR3 DNA sequence: TGTGCCAGCAGTTATTCCGGTCGGGGGTCCGGGGAGCTGTTTTTT. As protein: CASSYSGRGSGELFF.

DNA for the CDR3: TGTGCCTGGTCAGGGAGGCCTGTTTCCCACGGGGCCAACGTCCTGACTTTC. This codes for CAWSGRPVSHGANVLTF. The J gene is TRBJ2-6, the V gene TRBV30; maybe TRBD2 (6 bases). CDR3 length equals 17 residues. Trimming cost V 5 bases and J 4 bases, with 21 bases left between them. Germline assignment: CDR1 GTSNPN and CDR2 SVGIG (reference sequence).

The chain is built from TRBV5-4 and TRBJ2-7, with D possibly TRBD2 on 5 matching bases. Germline CDR1 SGHNT, CDR2 YYREEE (reference sequence). V shed 0 bases and J shed 0 bases, with 7 bases lying between them. This CDR3 contains 14 residues. The CDR3 here is CASSLERISYEQYF. The CDR3 DNA sequence: TGTGCCAGCAGCTTGGAGCGGATCTCCTACGAGCAGTACTTC.

The rearrangement uses TRBV10-2 and TRBJ2-7, with 8 bases that match TRBD1. The germline V gene encodes CDR1 WSHSY and CDR2 SAAADI. The CDR3 runs to 14 residues. With 5 bases clipped from V and 3 bases from J, the junction kept 6 bases outside the gene matches. The CDR3 DNA reads as TGCGCCAGCAGTTCCGGGACAGGAGGCTACGAGCAGTACTTC. Translating it yields CASSSGTGGYEQYF.

This clone showed up just once. V and J are TRBV18 and TRBJ2-3; 8 bases are a match to TRBD2. The CDR3 runs 15 residues. Trimming took 6 bases from V and 3 from J; bases not matched to a gene: 8. CDR1 is KGHSH, CDR2 LQKENI, per germline. CDR3 residues: CASSSLSGSTDTQYF. Here the CDR3 DNA reads TGTGCCAGCTCCTCGTTGAGCGGGAGTACAGATACGCAGTATTTT.

CDR3 DNA sequence: TGTGCCAGCAGTTACTCGAGTGCAACCGCCCAGCATTTT. Its translation: CASSYSSATAQHF. The chain recombines TRBV6-5 with TRBJ1-5; D remains ambiguous. This CDR3 is 13 amino acids long. Germline CDR1 reads MNHEY; CDR2 reads SVGAGI. Deletions cut 0 bases from V and 11 bases from J, with 11 bases between.

V usage is TRBV27 and J usage is TRBJ2-3; D might be TRBD1 (6 bases). Trimming pared 7 bases from V and 3 bases from J, leaving 8 bases between. CDR3 length equals 12 residues. Germline CDR1 is MNHEY and CDR2 is SMNVEV (reference sequence). As DNA, the CDR3 is TGTGCCAGCAAAACAGGGACAGATACGCAGTATTTT. Translation: CASKTGTDTQYF.

This chain links TRBV28 with TRBJ1-2, with D possibly matching TRBD1 (6 bases). From germline, CDR1 is MDHEN and CDR2 SYDVKM. CDR3 length equals 13 residues. V was clipped by 8 bases and J by 3 bases, with 13 bases between them. CDR3 sequence reads: CASQNGQHYGYTF. DNA for the CDR3: TGTGCCAGCCAAAATGGACAGCACTATGGCTACACCTTC.

As to this clone: The same CDR3 arises from other DNA sequences in this sample as well. V usage is TRBV19 and J usage is TRBJ2-2; D may be TRBD1 (5 bases). CDR3 length: 15 amino acids. V lost 3 bases and J 0 bases, leaving 8 bases between the germline ends. Germline loops: CDR1 LNHDA, CDR2 SQIVND (reference sequence). The CDR3 reads CASSIQGANTGELFF. The CDR3 bases are TGTGCCAGTAGTATCCAGGGCGCGAACACCGGGGAGCTGTTTTTT.

The rearrangement links TRBV28 to TRBJ2-1; 12 nucleotides match TRBD2. With 5 bases clipped from V and 4 bases from J, the junction kept 9 bases outside the gene matches. The CDR3 length is 17 residues. Germline V CDR1 and CDR2: MDHEN, SYDVKM. The CDR3 DNA reads TGTGCCAGCAGTCCCCTCGGACTAGCGGGAAGATACAATGAGCAGTTCTTC. It codes for CASSPLGLAGRYNEQFF.

The genes are TRBV7-2 and TRBJ1-5; 9 bases align to TRBD1. Germline CDR1 and CDR2: SGHTA and FQGNSA. The V gene end was trimmed by 0 bases and the J gene end by 4 bases; junction bases not matched to a gene: 4. CDR3 size: 16 residues. The CDR3 region has the DNA TGTGCCAGCAGCTTAGCTTGGACAGGGGTAAATCAGCCCCAGCATTTT. As protein: CASSLAWTGVNQPQHF.

The V gene is TRBV30, the J gene TRBJ2-7; 12 bases align to TRBD2. Germline lookup yields CDR1 GTSNPN and CDR2 SVGIG (reference sequence). This CDR3 is 14 amino acids long. V was clipped by 4 bases and J by 6 bases; unmatched bases: 7. CDR3 DNA: TGTGCCTGGACCCAGACTAGCGGGGGTGCCGAGCAGTACTTC. It encodes CAWTQTSGGAEQYF. Combining the CDR3 with reference TRBV30 and TRBJ2-7 gives the whole variable domain SQTIHQWPATLVQPVGSPLSLECTVEGTSNPNLYWYRQAAGRGLQLLFYSVGIGQISSEVPQNLSASRPQDRQFILSSKKLLLSDSGFYLCAWTQTSGGAEQYFGPGTRLTVT.

This clone was observed a few times. The chain has TRBV19 and TRBJ1-5; 11 bases agree with TRBD1. The CDR3 has 15 amino acids. From germline, CDR1 is LNHDA and CDR2 SQIVND (reference sequence). Unmatched junction bases numbered 8, after V lost 10 bases and J lost 3 bases. CDR3 DNA sequence: TGTGCCACTACCGGGACAGGGGGAATCAATCAGCCCCAGCATTTT. Protein sequence: CATTGTGGINQPQHF. Using reference TRBV19 and TRBJ1-5 for the parts outside the CDR3, the full variable domain is DGGITQSPKYLFRKEGQNVTLSCEQNLNHDAMYWYRQDPGQGLRLIYYSQIVNDFQKGDIAEGYSVSREKKESFPLTVTSAQKNPTAFYLCATTGTGGINQPQHFGDGTRLSIL.